The TCR beta chain under discussion was sequenced for a study of blood T cell repertoires in COVID-19 (dated by TCRdb to about 2020). Background for the entire study: The collaborator samples originated in the United States, Italy and Spain and spanned the acute and convalescent phases of COVID-19. The material from the prospective study consisted of cDNA or gDNA derived from T cells, B-cell-depleted T cells, or PBMCs. Subjects who had been exposed to COVID-19, were actively infected with it, or had recovered from it provided the deeply sampled blood TCRbeta repertoires that made up the dataset. The repertoires were made available in a free public database intended to serve as a resource for research on the immune response to SARS-CoV-2. Samples came from the ongoing ImmuneRACE study (first 160 participants) plus 1,254 subjects from 6 global collaborators. Nearly every sample came with metadata listing a de-identified subject ID, COVID-19 status, age in years and sex. Where available, HLA class I and class II types were taken from metadata supplied by the sample provider and were not determined by assay-based typing. What the work shows at the level of the full study, not this receptor alone: The amount of clinical and demographic metadata varied by source and participant and was provided uncurated.

The CDR3 runs 16 residues from the cysteine to the phenylalanine. Only the CDR3 part of the read is kept: 48 bases, read in frame from the first base. In the prospective study, participants were about 18 to 100 years old, resided in about two dozen geographic areas of the United States, and were enrolled through a virtual design. To assign participants to cohorts, the prospective study relied on clinical history that participants themselves reported in a screening survey and a study questionnaire. For ImmuneRACE Cohort 3, a participant was defined as recovered based on two consecutive negative NP/OP PCR tests, clearance by a healthcare professional, or resolution of symptoms. In the prospective study, whole blood, serum and a nasopharyngeal or oropharyngeal swab were collected from each participant by mobile phlebotomists. Over a roughly two-month period, participants in the prospective study had the option of providing additional blood draws and questionnaires. Blood samples from the prospective study were shipped frozen or at room temperature prior to DNA extraction.

A word on this clone: Its antigen is not yet known. Base qualities are not recorded, but no much larger clone differs from it by a single base.

The immunoSEQ Assay, a bias-controlled multiplex PCR, was used to amplify TCRbeta CDR3 regions from genomic DNA. The study's processing was this. The number of nucleated cells in each sample was estimated from the amplification of reference gene primers within the assay. To quantify the absolute abundance of each unique TCRbeta CDR3 rearrangement, sequence reads were collapsed and filtered. For each sample, productive Simpson clonality was calculated by taking the square root of Simpson's diversity index across productive rearrangements. Not all clones reach the TCRdb copy of this immuneACCESS table, which keeps in-frame sequences only. Checked studies attribute under half of the gap to unresolved V genes and leave the rest unexplained. The V and J calls and clone size come from that table; D and trimming were worked out from the DNA. The sample yields more than 400,000 clones; less than 95% were counted once. Jointly, the top ten make up 0.6% of the sample.

The source of this sequence is a man aged 18-30 years who had recovered from COVID-19. Sequences were obtained from PBMCs or T cells enriched from blood (not recorded which). The rearranged chain carries TRBV12-2 and TRBJ2-7; no check of the table's D call, TRBD1, against the DNA was made. TRBV12-2 is flagged as a pseudogene. The DNA sequence follows: TGTGCAAGTCGCTTTCTGTTGCGTAACAGATCCTACGAGCAGTACTTC. This yields the protein CASRFLLRNRSYEQYF.